Sequencing of this T cell receptor beta chain was carried out in a study of T cell responses to AZD1222 COVID-19 vaccine. V was pared by 7 bases and J by 9 bases, with 10 bases of the junction left unmatched. Germline V lookup: CDR1 MNHEY, CDR2 SMNVEV (reference sequence). The CDR3 is 15 amino acids. Repertoires were generated with immunoSEQ multiplex PCR, while TCRdb's copy carries only in-frame clones and drops some. The data show 80,000 to 90,000 clones, more than 70% seen once. The sequence was collected from an adult in good health. The chain joins TRBV27 to TRBJ2-1, with 12 nucleotides matching TRBD1. Source: peripheral blood, taken on day 0 of AZD1222 vaccination. The CDR3: CASMHPGTGGGEQFF. The CDR3 DNA reads as TGTGCCAGCATGCACCCCGGGACAGGGGGCGGTGAGCAGTTCTTC.